This T cell receptor (beta chain) derives from a study of Graves' ophthalmopathy and Graves' hyperthyroidism (dated by TCRdb to 2016 to 2019). About the study as a whole: Peripheral blood samples were taken at the time of initial diagnosis, before any treatment was given. In total, around 130 blood samples were TCR-sequenced: approximately 40 ophthalmopathy, 80 or so hyperthyroidism and approximately 17 hyperthyroidism-to-ophthalmopathy patients. T-cell repertoires of thyroid tissue and blood were compared in 5 or 6 hyperthyroidism patients. The study used TCR beta repertoire signatures to distinguish Graves' ophthalmopathy from Graves' hyperthyroidism and to predict progression to ophthalmopathy. To explore V-J signatures distinguishing ophthalmopathy from hyperthyroidism, a discovery set of 100 patients (roughly 45 ophthalmopathy, roughly 56 stable hyperthyroidism) was enrolled. Once sampling was done, hyperthyroidism patients were given methimazole at a starting dose of 30 mg daily, while ophthalmopathy patients were given high-dose intravenous methylprednisolone. An independent validation cohort was composed of roughly 19 hyperthyroidism patients and around 16 patients who later progressed from hyperthyroidism to ophthalmopathy.

Ophthalmopathy patients were characterized by moderately to severely active disease, a Clinical Activity Score of at least 3, a NOSPECS grade of at least 4, and a disease duration under 3 months. Patients with other autoimmune diseases, uncontrolled infections, pregnancy or lactation were excluded from the study. Clinical symptoms, serum thyroxine, TRAb, thyroid ultrasound and orbital computed tomography were used for diagnosis. Ficoll-Paque density gradient centrifugation was used to isolate PBMCs from around 10 ml of fresh peripheral blood. Trizol reagent was used to extract the total RNA, and its quality was then checked on an Agilent 2100 Bioanalyzer. For this clonotype: Its recognized antigen is unknown. Base qualities are not recorded, but no much larger clone differs from it by a single base.

Taken from cysteine to phenylalanine, the CDR3 has 15 residues. Only the CDR3 region is kept as DNA, spanning 45 bases read in frame from base 1. For CDR1 and CDR2, the germline V gene lists SGHRS and YFSETQ. V lost 4 bases and J lost 5 bases, and the count of bases not matched to a germline gene is 10. Overall study results and their limits: In validation, the model predicted ophthalmopathy progression with 55% to 71% sensitivity and 72.22% specificity; 12 predicted patients were CT-confirmed with GO in a median of about 6.2 months. In cross-validation, the 13-signature model distinguished ophthalmopathy from stable hyperthyroidism with 85% to 90% sensitivity and about 84% specificity, and in the test set the corresponding values were approximately 80% and 75%. Most of the expanded thyroid clonotypes with a frequency above 0.001 were also detected in blood, and it was suggested that the thyroid immune response may be reflected by blood repertoires. No statistical method was used to set the sample size in advance, and the investigators knew which group each participant was assigned to.

For repertoire sequencing, TCR beta CDR3 regions were amplified from RNA transcripts. HTBI primers and the Qiagen OneStep RT-PCR kit were used in a first-round RT-PCR, which was followed by a second-round multiplex PCR, size selection and purification. The libraries underwent paired-end sequencing with 100 bp reads on an Illumina HiSeq2000. Regarding the original processing steps: Reads were processed with SOAPnuke, discarding reads with adapters, uncalled bases, mean Phred below 15, or no exact constant-primer or identifier match. COPE v1.2.5 was used to merge high-quality paired reads. Clonotypes were defined as unique nucleotide sequences and were aligned to IMGT TRB V, D and J references using MiTCR v1.1. Only V-J combinations with frequency above 0.0001 were analysed, covering about 99% of repertoires. For each V-J combination, a TCR clonal expansion and chaos score was defined as F50 clonal expansion divided by the chaos observed in the TCRdist matrix. Welch's t-statistics and random forest were used to reduce features to 10 to 15 V-J combinations, which were fed into a naive Bayes classifier. The Morisita-Horn index was used to measure how similar the thyroid and blood repertoires were. TCRdb reworked the public reads: Q25 trimming with fastp, MiXCR clone assembly, productive beta chains retained. Every distinct CDR3 protein forms one entry, paired with its most common genes and DNA. The V and J calls follow TCRdb's processing rather than the paper's. The sample table shows 230,000 or so distinct CDR3 sequences, and around 45% are seen once. The ten largest account for roughly 50% of the sample.

This TCR derives from an adult man with Graves' ophthalmopathy. The V and J segments used are TRBV5-1 and TRBJ2-5; TRBD2 aligns with 8 central bases. Sequencing used peripheral blood. The DNA reads TGCGCCAGCAGCGGAACGGGACTAGGCGTGGAGACCCAGTACTTC. This gives the protein CASSGTGLGVETQYF.